The text below deals with one T cell receptor (beta chain). Trimming cost V 8 bases and J 1 base, with 14 bases left between them. From germline, CDR1 is MNHEY and CDR2 SVGAGI. The CDR3 totals 14 residues. The data belong to a study of OX40 agonist ivuxolimab in advanced cancers. The data were produced by immunoSEQ multiplex PCR, yet TCRdb's version contains in-frame clones alone and is incomplete. This table has 81,000 or so clones, about 88% appearing once. The input for sequencing was CD4+ or CD8+ T cells sorted from blood, taken in a trial of the OX40 agonist ivuxolimab. The chain is built from TRBV6-5 and TRBJ2-5; D is ambiguous. The source of this sequence is an adult with an advanced solid tumor such as melanoma, head and neck, liver or kidney cancer. The CDR3 coding sequence is TGTGCCAGCTTCGCGGACCTAACCCAAGAGACCCAGTACTTC. Its protein product is CASFADLTQETQYF.